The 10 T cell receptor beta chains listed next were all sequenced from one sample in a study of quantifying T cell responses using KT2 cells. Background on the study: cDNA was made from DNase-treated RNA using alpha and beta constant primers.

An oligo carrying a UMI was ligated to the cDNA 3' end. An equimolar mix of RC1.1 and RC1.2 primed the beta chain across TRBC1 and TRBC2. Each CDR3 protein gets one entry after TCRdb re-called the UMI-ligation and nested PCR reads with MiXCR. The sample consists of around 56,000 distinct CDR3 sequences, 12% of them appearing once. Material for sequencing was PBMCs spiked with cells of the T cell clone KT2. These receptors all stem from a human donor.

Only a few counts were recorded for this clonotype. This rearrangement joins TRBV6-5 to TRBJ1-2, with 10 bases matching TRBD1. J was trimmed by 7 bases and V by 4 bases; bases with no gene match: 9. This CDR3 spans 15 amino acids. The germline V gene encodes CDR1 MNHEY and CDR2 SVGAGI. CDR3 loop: CASSFPGQGIIGYTF. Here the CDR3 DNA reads TGTGCCAGCAGTTTTCCGGGACAGGGGATTATTGGCTACACCTTC.

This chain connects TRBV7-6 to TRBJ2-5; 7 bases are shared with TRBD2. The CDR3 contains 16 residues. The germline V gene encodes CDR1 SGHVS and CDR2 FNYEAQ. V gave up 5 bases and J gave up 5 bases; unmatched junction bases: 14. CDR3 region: CASSQLQGRGSETQYF. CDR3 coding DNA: TGTGCCAGCAGCCAGCTTCAAGGGCGGGGGAGCGAGACCCAGTACTTC.

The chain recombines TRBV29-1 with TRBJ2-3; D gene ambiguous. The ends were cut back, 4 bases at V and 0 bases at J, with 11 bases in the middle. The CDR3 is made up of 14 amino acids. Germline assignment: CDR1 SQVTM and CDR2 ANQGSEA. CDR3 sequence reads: CSVVVGGSTDTQYF. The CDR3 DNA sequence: TGCAGCGTTGTGGTTGGCGGAAGCACAGATACGCAGTATTTT.

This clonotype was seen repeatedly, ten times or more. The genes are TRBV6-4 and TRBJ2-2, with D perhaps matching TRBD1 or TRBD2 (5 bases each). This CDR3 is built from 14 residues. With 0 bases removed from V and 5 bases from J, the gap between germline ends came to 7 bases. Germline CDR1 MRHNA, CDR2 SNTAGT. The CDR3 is CASSDSGETGELFF. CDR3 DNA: TGTGCCAGCAGTGACTCGGGGGAGACCGGGGAGCTGTTTTTT.

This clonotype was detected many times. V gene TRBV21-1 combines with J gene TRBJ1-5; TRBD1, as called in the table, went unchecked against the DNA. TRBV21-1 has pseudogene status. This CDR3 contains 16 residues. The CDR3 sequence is CASSGKGARFDQPQHF. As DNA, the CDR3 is TGTGCCAGCAGCGGTAAAGGGGCGCGATTTGACCAGCCCCAGCATTTT.

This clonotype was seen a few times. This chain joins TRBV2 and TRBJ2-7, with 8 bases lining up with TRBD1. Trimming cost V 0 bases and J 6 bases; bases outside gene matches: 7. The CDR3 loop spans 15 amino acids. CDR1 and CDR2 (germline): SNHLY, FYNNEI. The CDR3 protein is CASSEAPDRGFEQYF. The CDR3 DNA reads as TGTGCCAGCAGTGAAGCCCCCGACAGGGGTTTCGAGCAGTACTTC. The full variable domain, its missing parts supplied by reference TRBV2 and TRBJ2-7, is EPEVTQTPSHQVTQMGQEVILRCVPISNHLYFYWYRQILGQKVEFLVSFYNNEISEKSEIFDDQFSVERPDGSNFTLKIRSTKLEDSAMYFCASSEAPDRGFEQYFGPGTRLTVT.

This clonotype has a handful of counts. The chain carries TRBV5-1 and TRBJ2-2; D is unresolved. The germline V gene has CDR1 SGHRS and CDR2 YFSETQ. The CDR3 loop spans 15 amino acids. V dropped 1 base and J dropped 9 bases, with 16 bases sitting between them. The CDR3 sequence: CASSLTSQSRRELFF. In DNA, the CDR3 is TGCGCCAGCAGCTTGACTTCCCAGAGCCGCCGGGAGCTGTTTTTT.

CDR3 amino acids: CSANKPGGGNQPQHF. The CDR3 DNA sequence: TGCAGTGCTAACAAGCCGGGGGGAGGCAATCAGCCCCAGCATTTT. V is TRBV20-1 and J is TRBJ1-5; tentative D call: TRBD1 (5 bases). Germline assignment: CDR1 DFQATT and CDR2 SNEGSKA (reference sequence). V shed 4 bases and J shed 2 bases, with 15 bases lying between them. The length of the CDR3 is 15 residues.

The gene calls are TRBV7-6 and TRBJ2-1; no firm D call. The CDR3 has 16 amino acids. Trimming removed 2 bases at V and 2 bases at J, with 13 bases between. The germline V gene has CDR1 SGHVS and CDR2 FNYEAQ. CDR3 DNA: TGTGCCAGCAGCTTACGGGCCTTCCAAGCCTACAATGAGCAGTTCTTC. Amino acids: CASSLRAFQAYNEQFF.

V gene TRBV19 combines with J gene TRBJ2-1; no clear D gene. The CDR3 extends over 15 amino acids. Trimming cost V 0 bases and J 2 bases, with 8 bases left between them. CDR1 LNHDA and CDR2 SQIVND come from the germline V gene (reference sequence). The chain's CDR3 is CASSIDGQTYNEQFF. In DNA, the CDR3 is TGTGCCAGTAGTATAGACGGGCAGACCTACAATGAGCAGTTCTTC.